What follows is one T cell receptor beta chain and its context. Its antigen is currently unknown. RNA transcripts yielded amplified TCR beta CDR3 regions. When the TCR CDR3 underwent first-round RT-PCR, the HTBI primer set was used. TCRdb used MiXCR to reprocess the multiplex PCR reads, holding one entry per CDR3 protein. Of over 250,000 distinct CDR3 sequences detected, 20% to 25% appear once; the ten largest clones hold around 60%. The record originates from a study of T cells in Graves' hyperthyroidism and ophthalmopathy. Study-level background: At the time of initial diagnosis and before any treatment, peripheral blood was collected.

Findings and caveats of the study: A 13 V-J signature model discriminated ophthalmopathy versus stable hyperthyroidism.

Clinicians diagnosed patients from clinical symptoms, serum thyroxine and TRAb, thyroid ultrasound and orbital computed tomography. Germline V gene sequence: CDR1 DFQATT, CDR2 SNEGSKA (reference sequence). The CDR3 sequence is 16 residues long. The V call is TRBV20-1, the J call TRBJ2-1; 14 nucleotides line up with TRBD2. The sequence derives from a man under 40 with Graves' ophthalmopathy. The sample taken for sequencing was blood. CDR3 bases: TGCAGCTGGGCCCGACTAGCGGGAGGGAGCGGCAATGAGCAGTTCTTC. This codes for CSWARLAGGSGNEQFF.